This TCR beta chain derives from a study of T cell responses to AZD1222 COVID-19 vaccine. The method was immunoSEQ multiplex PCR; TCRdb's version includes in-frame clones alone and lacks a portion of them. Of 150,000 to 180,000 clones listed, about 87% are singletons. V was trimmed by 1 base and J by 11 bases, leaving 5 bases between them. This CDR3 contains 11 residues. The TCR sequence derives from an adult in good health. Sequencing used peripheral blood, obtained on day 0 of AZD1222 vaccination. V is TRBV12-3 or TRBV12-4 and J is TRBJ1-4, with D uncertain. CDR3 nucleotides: TGTGCCAGCAGTTTAGGAGGGAAACTGTTTTTT. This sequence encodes CASSLGGKLFF.